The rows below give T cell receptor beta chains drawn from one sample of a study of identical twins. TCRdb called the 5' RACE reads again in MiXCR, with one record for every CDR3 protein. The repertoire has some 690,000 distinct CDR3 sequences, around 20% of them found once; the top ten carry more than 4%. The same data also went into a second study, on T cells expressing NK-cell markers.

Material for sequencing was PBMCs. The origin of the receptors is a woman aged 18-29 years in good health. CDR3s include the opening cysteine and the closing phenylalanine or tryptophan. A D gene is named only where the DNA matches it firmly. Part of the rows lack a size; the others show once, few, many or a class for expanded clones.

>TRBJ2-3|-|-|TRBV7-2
TGTGCCAGCAGCCTCGGGGGGCGGGGCAGTAGCACAGATACGCAGTATTTT
CASSLGGRGSSTDTQYF
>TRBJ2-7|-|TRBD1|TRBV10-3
TGTGCCATCAGCCGGACAGGGAGCTCCTACGAGCAGTACTTC
CAISRTGSSYEQYF
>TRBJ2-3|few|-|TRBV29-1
TGCAGCGTAACGGGCCGAACGCAGTCTAGCACAGATACGCAGTATTTT
CSVTGRTQSSTDTQYF
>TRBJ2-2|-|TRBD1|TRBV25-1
TGTGCCAGCAGTGAATATTTTGATGGACAGGGGAGGGCCGGGGAGCTGTTTTTT
CASSEYFDGQGRAGELFF
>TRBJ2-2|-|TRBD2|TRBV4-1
TGCGCCAGCAGCCAGGGAGCGGGGGGCTCATTGAACACCGGGGAGCTGTTTTTT
CASSQGAGGSLNTGELFF
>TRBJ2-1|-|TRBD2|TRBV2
TGTGCCAGCGGACTAGCGGACCTCTACAATGAGCAGTTCTTC
CASGLADLYNEQFF
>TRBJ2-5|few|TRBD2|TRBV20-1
TGCAGTGCTCATCCTCCTGGGCGGGAGAGTGAGACCCAGTACTTC
CSAHPPGRESETQYF
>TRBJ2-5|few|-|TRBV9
TGTGCCAGCAGCCAAACTCTTGGAAAAAAAGAGACCCAGTACTTC
CASSQTLGKKETQYF
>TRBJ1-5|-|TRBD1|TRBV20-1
TGCAGTGCCAGGGACAGGGGAAGGGGCAATCAGCCCCAGCATTTT
CSARDRGRGNQPQHF
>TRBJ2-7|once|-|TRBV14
TGTGCCAGCAGCCAAGATGTAGAGCCCCTGAACACCTACGAGCAGTACTTC
CASSQDVEPLNTYEQYF
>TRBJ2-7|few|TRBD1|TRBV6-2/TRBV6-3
TGTGCCAGCAGTAACAGGGGCACGGTTGGCGAGCAGTACTTC
CASSNRGTVGEQYF
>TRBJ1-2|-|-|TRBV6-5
TGTGCCAGCAGTTACTTTCCCAGGGGCGATGGCTACACCTTC
CASSYFPRGDGYTF
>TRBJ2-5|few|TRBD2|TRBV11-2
TGTGCCAGCAGCTTTCGACTAGCGGCCTACCCCCAAGAGACCCAGTACTTC
CASSFRLAAYPQETQYF
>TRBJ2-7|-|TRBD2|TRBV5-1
TGCGCCAGCAGCTTGGGGTTAGCGGGGAGGTTACGGGACGAGCAGTACTTC
CASSLGLAGRLRDEQYF
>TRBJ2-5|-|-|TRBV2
TGTGCCAGCTTGGAGGGACGCCGGTACCAAGAGACCCAGTACTTC
CASLEGRRYQETQYF
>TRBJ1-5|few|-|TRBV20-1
TGCAGTGCTAGAGATGCGAGAGGAAATCAGCCCCAGCATTTT
CSARDARGNQPQHF
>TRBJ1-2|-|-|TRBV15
TGTGCCACCAGCGGAGATCGCGAACATGACTATGGCTACACCTTC
CATSGDREHDYGYTF
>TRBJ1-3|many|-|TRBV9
TGTGCCAGCAGCCCTACGGTCTCTGGAAACACCATATATTTT
CASSPTVSGNTIYF
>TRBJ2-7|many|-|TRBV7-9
TGTGCCAGCAGCCCCCACGTGGGAAGCAAGCAGTACTTC
CASSPHVGSKQYF
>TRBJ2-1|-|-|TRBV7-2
TGTGCCAGCAGCCCAGGCTCAGGGGCACGGGGGAATGAGCAGTTCTTC
CASSPGSGARGNEQFF
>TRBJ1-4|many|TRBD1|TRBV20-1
TGCAGTGCTAGCTCCAGGGGGCTTGGTGAAAAACTGTTTTTT
CSASSRGLGEKLFF
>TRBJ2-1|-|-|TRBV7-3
TGTGCCAGCAGCTTTACGGCGGGGTCCATGGATGAGCAGTTCTTC
CASSFTAGSMDEQFF
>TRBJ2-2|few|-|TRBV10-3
TGTGCCAGCTATACAGGCGCCGGGGAGCTGTTTTTT
CASYTGAGELFF
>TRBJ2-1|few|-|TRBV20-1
TGCAGTGCTAGAGGGGCCCTAGGCAATGAGCAGTTCTTC
CSARGALGNEQFF
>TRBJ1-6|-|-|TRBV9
TGTGCCAGCAGCGCTCGAGGACAGAATAATTCACCCCTCCACTTT
CASSARGQNNSPLHF
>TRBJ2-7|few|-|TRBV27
TGTGCCAGCAGTTGGGGGGCGTTCTACGAGCAGTACTTC
CASSWGAFYEQYF
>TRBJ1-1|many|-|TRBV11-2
TGTGCCAGCAGCTTAGATAGGGATTCCACTGAAGCTTTCTTT
CASSLDRDSTEAFF
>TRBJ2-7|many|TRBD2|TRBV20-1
TGCAGTGCTAGAGAGGAGCGGGAGCCCTACGAGCAGTACTTC
CSAREEREPYEQYF
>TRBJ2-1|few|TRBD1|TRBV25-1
TGTGCCAGCAGCCGGGACAGGGGAAGAAGGAATGAGCAGTTCTTC
CASSRDRGRRNEQFF
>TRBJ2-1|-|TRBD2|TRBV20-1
TGCAGTGCTAGAGGGTCCCAGCGGGGCTACTACAATGAGCAGTTCTTC
CSARGSQRGYYNEQFF
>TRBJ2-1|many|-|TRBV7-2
TGTGCCAGCAGCCAGCGGCATTCAGGGTACAATGAGCAGTTCTTC
CASSQRHSGYNEQFF
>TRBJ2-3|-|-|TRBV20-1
TGCAGTGCTAAACCGGGCGGGATGACAGATACGCAGTATTTT
CSAKPGGMTDTQYF
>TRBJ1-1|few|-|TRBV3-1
TGTGCCAGCAGCCAATCAGGGATGAGAACTGAAGCTTTCTTT
CASSQSGMRTEAFF
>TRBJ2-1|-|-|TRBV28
TGTGCCAGCAGTTTCAATACCGGCCCCTACAATGAGCAGTTCTTC
CASSFNTGPYNEQFF
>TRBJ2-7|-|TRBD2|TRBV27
TGTGCCAGCAGTTGGACTAGCGGGAGATACTACGAGCAGTACTTC
CASSWTSGRYYEQYF
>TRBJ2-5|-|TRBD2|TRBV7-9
TGTGCCAGCAGCTTACAGACTAGCGGGGTTGAGACCCAGTACTTC
CASSLQTSGVETQYF
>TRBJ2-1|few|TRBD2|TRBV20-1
TGCAGTGCAAAACTAGCGGGGTTTTATCATGGGTTC
CSAKLAGFYHGF
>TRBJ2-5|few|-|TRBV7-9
TGTGCCAGCAGCTTAGAGGGGAGAGGGGAAGAGACCCAGTACTTC
CASSLEGRGEETQYF
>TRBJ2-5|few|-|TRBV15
TGTGCCACCACCCGAGATCTAGGGGCCCTCCAAGAGACCCAGTACTTC
CATTRDLGALQETQYF
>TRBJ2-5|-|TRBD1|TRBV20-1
TGCAGTGCTACTATAGGGACAGCACAAGAGACCCAGTACTTC
CSATIGTAQETQYF
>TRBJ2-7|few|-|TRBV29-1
TGCAGCGTAGCAGGGATAACCTACGAGCAGTACTTC
CSVAGITYEQYF
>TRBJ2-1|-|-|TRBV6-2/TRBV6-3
TGTGCCAGCAGGGACCTAGGAAATGAGCAGTTCTTC
CASRDLGNEQFF
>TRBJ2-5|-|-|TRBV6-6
TGTGCCAGCAGTGCCTACGGCCGGGAGACCCAGTACTTC
CASSAYGRETQYF
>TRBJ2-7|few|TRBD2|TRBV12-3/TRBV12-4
TGTGCCAGCAGTGGAGGCCAGCGGGGGACCTACGAGCAGTACTTC
CASSGGQRGTYEQYF
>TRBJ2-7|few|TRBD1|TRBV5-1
TGCGCCAGCAGCTTGCGGGGACAGGGTGCCGACGAGCAGTACTTC
CASSLRGQGADEQYF
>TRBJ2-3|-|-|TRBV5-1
TGCGCCAGCAGCTCCCCCGCAGATACGCAGTATTTT
CASSSPADTQYF
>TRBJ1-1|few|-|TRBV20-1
TGCAGTGCCCGAGTGACAGATGTTGGAGCTTTCTTT
CSARVTDVGAFF
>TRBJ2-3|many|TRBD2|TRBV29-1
TGCAGCTTCGGGGGGAGCACAGATACGCAGTATTTT
CSFGGSTDTQYF
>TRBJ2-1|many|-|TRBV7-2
TGTGCCAGCAGCTTAGCCAGACTCTCCTACAATGAGCAGTTCTTC
CASSLARLSYNEQFF
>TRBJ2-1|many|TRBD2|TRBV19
TGTGCCAGTAGTATATACGGGACTAGCTCCGGTGAGCAGTTCTTC
CASSIYGTSSGEQFF
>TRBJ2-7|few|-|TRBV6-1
TGTGCCAGCAGCCGGGGGACAATCTCCTACGAGCAGTACTTC
CASSRGTISYEQYF
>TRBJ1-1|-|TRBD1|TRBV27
TGTGCCAGCAGTTTAATGGGGACAGTGGAAGCTTTCTTT
CASSLMGTVEAFF
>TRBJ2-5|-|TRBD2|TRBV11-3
TGTGCCAGCAGCTCCTCCCCGGGACTAGCCGAAGAGACCCAGTACTTC
CASSSSPGLAEETQYF
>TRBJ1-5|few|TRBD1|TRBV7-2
TGTGCCAGCAGCTCCCAGGGGGTACAGCCCCAGCATTTT
CASSSQGVQPQHF